The present TCR beta chain was sequenced within a study of blood T cell repertoires in COVID-19. On the study more broadly: Researchers got acute and convalescent COVID-19 samples from the United States, Italy and Spain. T cells, B-cell-depleted T cells, or PBMCs provided the cDNA or gDNA that served as material.

The table came from immunoSEQ multiplex PCR; TCRdb's copy has only in-frame clones and leaves some out. Among over 110,000 clones listed, approximately 88% were seen once. The CDR3 length is 15 residues. The germline gives CDR1 MGHDK, CDR2 SYGVNS. Between the trimmed V and J ends, which lost 6 bases and 0 bases, there was a span of 13 bases. Individuals aged about 18 to 100 years were recruited from about two dozen US areas. Clinical history as reported by participants underpinned cohort assignment. The receptor was isolated from a man aged 40-49 years with acute COVID-19. The sample consisted of PBMCs or T cells enriched from blood (not recorded which). The chain has TRBV25-1 and TRBJ2-3, with D perhaps TRBD1 (6 bases). CDR3 residues: CASRSGTTSTDTQYF. The CDR3 region has the DNA TGTGCCAGCAGGTCCGGGACAACTAGCACAGATACGCAGTATTTT.